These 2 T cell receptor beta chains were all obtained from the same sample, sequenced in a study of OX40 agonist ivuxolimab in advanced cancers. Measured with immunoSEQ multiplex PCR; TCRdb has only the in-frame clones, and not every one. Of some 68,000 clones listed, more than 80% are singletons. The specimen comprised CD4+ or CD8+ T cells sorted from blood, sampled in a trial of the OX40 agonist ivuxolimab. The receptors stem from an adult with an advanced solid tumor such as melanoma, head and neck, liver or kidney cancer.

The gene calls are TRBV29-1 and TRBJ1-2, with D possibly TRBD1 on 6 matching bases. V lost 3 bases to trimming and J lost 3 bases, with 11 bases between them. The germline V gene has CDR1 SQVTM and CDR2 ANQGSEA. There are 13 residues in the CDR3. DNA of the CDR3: TGCAGCGTTGACCAGGGGCCCTACTATGGCTACACCTTC. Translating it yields CSVDQGPYYGYTF.

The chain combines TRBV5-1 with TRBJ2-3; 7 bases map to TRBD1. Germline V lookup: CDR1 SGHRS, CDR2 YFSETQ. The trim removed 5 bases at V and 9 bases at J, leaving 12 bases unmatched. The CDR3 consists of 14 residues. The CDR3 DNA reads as TGCGCCAGCAGTTACTCCGACAGGGTGGAAACGCAGTATTTT. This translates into CASSYSDRVETQYF.